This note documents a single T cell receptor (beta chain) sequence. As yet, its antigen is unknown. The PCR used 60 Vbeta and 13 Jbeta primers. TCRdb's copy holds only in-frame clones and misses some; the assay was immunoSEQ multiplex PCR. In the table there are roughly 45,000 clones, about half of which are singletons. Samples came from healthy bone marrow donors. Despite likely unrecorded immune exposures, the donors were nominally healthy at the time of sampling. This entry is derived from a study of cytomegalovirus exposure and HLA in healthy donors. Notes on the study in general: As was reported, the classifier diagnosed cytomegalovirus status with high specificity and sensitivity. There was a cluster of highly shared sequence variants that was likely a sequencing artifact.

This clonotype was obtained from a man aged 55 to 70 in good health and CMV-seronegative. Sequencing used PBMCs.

This CDR3 is CASSSGQGALQTQYF. CDR3 nucleotide sequence: TGTGCCAGCAGCTCCGGACAGGGGGCCCTCCAGACCCAGTACTTC. The rearrangement links TRBV7-9 to TRBJ2-5; 11 positions agree with TRBD1. V was clipped by 4 bases and J by 6 bases; unmatched bases: 7. Germline CDR1 and CDR2: SEHNR and FQNEAQ (reference sequence). This CDR3 spans 15 amino acids.